Below, 23 T cell receptor beta chains from the same sample are listed, as sequenced in a study of T cells after yellow fever vaccination. TCRdb reprocessed the 5' RACE reads with MiXCR, giving one entry per CDR3 protein. The table records over 110,000 distinct CDR3 sequences, 6.5% to 8.5% of them present only once. The material was CD4+ T cells sorted from PBMCs, obtained 5 days after the yellow fever booster vaccination. The receptors derive from a man aged 25-45 years who received the YFV17D yellow fever vaccine.

This clonotype has at least ten counts. V is TRBV20-1 and J is TRBJ2-4; D is possibly TRBD2 (5 bases). Germline V lookup: CDR1 DFQATT, CDR2 SNEGSKA (reference sequence). The CDR3 loop spans 13 amino acids. Trimming removed 8 bases from V and 3 bases from J, with 14 bases in between. CDR3: CSQIPADKNIQYF. Here the CDR3 DNA reads TGCAGTCAGATCCCAGCGGACAAAAACATTCAGTACTTC.

This rearrangement joins TRBV10-3 to TRBJ2-5; 9 nucleotides align to TRBD1. V shed 2 bases, J shed 2 bases, and the junction held 3 bases outside the gene matches. Germline lookup yields CDR1 ENHRY and CDR2 SYGVKD. The CDR3 consists of 15 residues. CDR3 protein: CAISEPGTGQETQYF. In nucleotides, the CDR3 is TGTGCCATCAGTGAGCCCGGGACAGGGCAAGAGACCCAGTACTTC.

This clonotype is classed as medium-sized. V and J are TRBV7-6 and TRBJ2-1; the D gene is possibly TRBD2 (5 bases). The CDR3 sequence is 13 residues long. Germline V CDR1 and CDR2: SGHVS, FNYEAQ. V was trimmed by 5 bases and J by 8 bases, leaving 13 bases between them. CDR3 region: CASSRSSRDEQFF. The CDR3 nucleotides read TGTGCCAGCAGCCGTAGTTCGAGGGATGAGCAGTTCTTC.

The V call is TRBV20-1, the J call TRBJ1-2; D is ambiguous. CDR3 size: 13 residues. Germline CDR1 reads DFQATT; CDR2 reads SNEGSKA (reference sequence). V was shortened by 3 bases and J by 3 bases, with 11 bases between the two germline ends. The CDR3 region has the DNA TGCAGTGCTAGTTTGGGGTCAGACTATGGCTACACCTTC. This encodes CSASLGSDYGYTF.

This clonotype has at least ten counts. The rearrangement uses TRBV7-9 and TRBJ2-1; D not certain. This CDR3 comprises 14 residues. Trimming took 5 bases from V and 2 from J, leaving 10 bases between them. CDR1 is SEHNR and CDR2 is FQNEAQ in the germline V gene (reference sequence). The CDR3 bases are TGTGCCAGCAGCCTGGTGGTAACCTACAATGAGCAGTTCTTC. It specifies CASSLVVTYNEQFF.

This clonotype was counted ten times or more. The V gene is TRBV7-7, the J gene TRBJ2-1; D perhaps matches TRBD1 (5 bases). Germline V CDR1 and CDR2: SSHAT, FNYEAQ (reference sequence). The CDR3 has 15 amino acids. CDR3 DNA: TGTGCTAGTTCCCCCGGTAGGGGCCCCTACAATGAGCAGTTCTTC. It specifies CASSPGRGPYNEQFF. Together with reference TRBV7-7 and TRBJ2-1, the CDR3 gives the full variable domain: GAGVSQSPRYKVTKRGQDVTLRCDPISSHATLYWYQQALGQGPEFLTYFNYEAQPDKSGLPSDRFSAERPEGSISTLTIQRTEQRDSAMYRCASSPGRGPYNEQFFGPGTRLTVL.

This clonotype showed up many times. V is TRBV12-3 or TRBV12-4 and J is TRBJ2-1; D is possibly TRBD1 (6 bases). V was clipped by 5 bases and J by 2 bases, with 16 bases between them. This CDR3 is 16 amino acids long. CDR3 nucleotides: TGTGCCAGCAGTCCCCCCGGGACACCCGCCTACAATGAGCAGTTCTTC. Its translation is CASSPPGTPAYNEQFF.

On this clonotype: This could be a read error, since a much larger clone is one nucleotide away. The genes are TRBV6-5 and TRBJ2-3; D might be TRBD2 (5 bases). Germline V gene sequence: CDR1 MNHEY, CDR2 SVGAGI. CDR3 length: 15 amino acids. The CDR3 DNA is TGTGCCAGCAGTTACTCGCTCGGAGGCACAGATGCGCAGTATTTT. Translation: CASSYSLGGTDAQYF.

This clonotype has ten or more counts. V is TRBV7-6 and J is TRBJ2-1; no firm D call. Trimming cost V 4 bases and J 1 base, with 17 bases left between them. CDR1 is SGHVS, CDR2 FNYEAQ, per germline. The CDR3 sequence is 17 residues long. DNA of the CDR3: TGTGCCAGCAGCTCATACCCCCAGTTCCAATCCTACAATGAGCAGTTCTTC. The encoded protein is CASSSYPQFQSYNEQFF.

This clonotype was observed at least ten times. This sequence joins TRBV7-3 and TRBJ2-1; TRBD2 is a possible D gene (7 bases). The CDR3 runs to 15 residues. With 5 bases removed from V and 7 bases from J, the gap between germline ends came to 18 bases. CDR1 is SGHTA, CDR2 FQGTGA, per germline. The CDR3 region has the DNA TGTGCCAGCAGCCCCGGAGGGGGGGGGAGGAATGAGCAGTTCTTC. This encodes CASSPGGGGRNEQFF.

This chain connects TRBV20-1 to TRBJ2-3, with 12 bases that match TRBD2. V was pared by 8 bases and J by 2 bases, with 14 bases of the junction left unmatched. The CDR3 sequence is 17 residues long. Germline-derived CDR1 and CDR2 are DFQATT and SNEGSKA (reference sequence). CDR3 DNA sequence: TGCAGTCATTCTAGCGGGAGGGAACCCAGGGCCACAGATACGCAGTATTTT. Translated: CSHSSGREPRATDTQYF.

In its sample, this clonotype was seen many times. The rearrangement uses TRBV7-8 and TRBJ1-1; 7 bases are a match to TRBD1. V lost 0 bases, J lost 5 bases, and 3 bases stayed unmatched. The CDR3 contains 14 residues. Germline CDR1 is SGHVS and CDR2 is FQNEAQ. The CDR3 sequence: CASSLARGKTEAFF. The CDR3 nucleotides are TGTGCCAGCAGCTTAGCCAGGGGGAAGACTGAAGCTTTCTTT.

This clonotype has ten or more counts. The chain has TRBV28 and TRBJ1-3; unclear D gene. The length of the CDR3 is 10 residues. CDR1 is MDHEN and CDR2 is SYDVKM in the germline V gene. The V gene lost 5 bases and the J gene lost 5 bases, with 1 base spanning the gap. This chain's CDR3 is CASSRNTIYF. The CDR3 DNA follows: TGTGCCAGCAGTAGAAACACCATATATTTT.

This clonotype was observed at least ten times. This chain joins TRBV18 and TRBJ2-1, with 10 bases aligning to TRBD2. With V trimmed by 3 bases and J by 9 bases, 17 bases remained unmatched. This CDR3 is built from 18 residues. Germline V gene sequence: CDR1 KGHSH, CDR2 LQKENI. For the CDR3, the DNA is TGTGCCAGCTCACCTTTACTAGCGGGAATGCTTAGTGGTAGTGAGCAGTTCTTC. Amino acids: CASSPLLAGMLSGSEQFF.

This clonotype was detected ten times or more. This chain links TRBV10-1 with TRBJ2-3, with D perhaps matching TRBD2 (5 bases). This CDR3 has 17 amino acids. Looked up from germline, CDR1 is WNHNN and CDR2 is SYGVQD (reference sequence). The V end lost 0 bases, the J end lost 6 bases, and 19 bases lay between the germline ends. The CDR3 spells CASSESALSSMPDTQYF. The DNA for the CDR3 is TGCGCCAGCAGTGAGTCCGCTCTCTCTAGCATGCCGGATACGCAGTATTTT.

This clonotype has ten or more counts. The chain couples TRBV16 to TRBJ2-1; 13 bases match TRBD2. The CDR3 sequence is 21 residues long. CDR1 and CDR2 from the germline V gene are KGHSY and FQNENV. Losses at the gene ends were 3 bases for V and 4 bases for J; bases not matched to a gene: 18. The CDR3 coding sequence is TGTGCCAGCAGCCAGTCTAGCAGGCGCTACGGGACTAGCGGGGCATACAATGAGCAGTTCTTC. It translates to CASSQSSRRYGTSGAYNEQFF. Together with reference TRBV16 and TRBJ2-1, the CDR3 gives the full variable domain: GEEVAQTPKHLVRGEGQKAKLYCAPIKGHSYVFWYQQVLKNEFKFLISFQNENVFDETGMPKERFSAKCLPNSPCSLEIQATKLEDSAVYFCASSQSSRRYGTSGAYNEQFFGPGTRLTVL.

V gene TRBV6-1 combines with J gene TRBJ2-7; no reliable D call. Germline CDR1 and CDR2: MNHNS and SASEGT. The CDR3 runs 15 residues. The germline V and J ends were trimmed by 5 bases and 4 bases, with 18 bases remaining between them. This chain's CDR3 is CASSPPLGGTYEQYF. For the CDR3, the DNA is TGTGCCAGCAGTCCCCCCCTGGGCGGCACATACGAGCAGTACTTC.

The V and J genes are TRBV12-3 or TRBV12-4 and TRBJ1-2; a possible D gene is TRBD1 (5 bases). Deletions cut 6 bases from V and 6 bases from J, with 20 bases between. CDR3 length: 15 amino acids. CDR3 sequence reads: CASSSGTPGTDGYTF. The CDR3 DNA is TGTGCCAGCAGCTCTGGGACGCCAGGGACGGATGGCTACACCTTC.

Many counts were recorded for this clonotype. V gene TRBV20-1 combines with J gene TRBJ2-1; maybe TRBD1 (7 bases). V dropped 5 bases and J dropped 12 bases, with 23 bases sitting between them. The CDR3 sequence is 14 residues long. The germline gives CDR1 DFQATT, CDR2 SNEGSKA (reference sequence). The CDR3 protein is CSAPLPGGLGWQFF. DNA of the CDR3: TGCAGTGCTCCACTACCAGGGGGGCTAGGGTGGCAGTTCTTC.

The chain couples TRBV12-3 or TRBV12-4 to TRBJ2-7, with 10 bases aligning to TRBD1. CDR3 length: 19 residues. V was pared by 11 bases and J by 1 base, with 23 bases of the junction left unmatched. CDR3 amino acids: CACCADRTGGPIVSYEQYF. The CDR3 nucleotides read TGTGCCTGCTGTGCGGATAGGACAGGGGGTCCCATTGTGTCCTACGAGCAGTACTTC.

This clonotype was picked up many times. The chain is built from TRBV6-2 or TRBV6-3 and TRBJ2-1; weak D call: TRBD1 (6 bases). Trimming left V 7 bases short and J 4 bases short, with 11 bases between. The CDR3 spans 13 residues. Per the germline V gene, CDR1 is MNHEY and CDR2 is SVGEGT. CDR3 nucleotide sequence: TGTGCCAGCAATTTAGACAGGTACAATGAGCAGTTCTTC. Amino acids: CASNLDRYNEQFF.

This clonotype was detected many times. The chain carries TRBV4-3 and TRBJ1-3, with 11 bases lining up with TRBD1. The germline V gene has CDR1 LGHNA and CDR2 YSLEER. This CDR3 has 16 residues. The trim removed 1 base at V and 4 bases at J, leaving 3 bases unmatched. The chain's CDR3 is CASSQGTGGMGNTIYF. CDR3 in DNA: TGCGCCAGCAGCCAAGGGACAGGGGGCATGGGAAACACCATATATTTT.

In its sample, this clonotype was seen once. A read error is possible here, since a much larger clone lies one base away. V and J are TRBV20-1 and TRBJ2-7, with D tentatively TRBD1 (6 bases). Germline CDR1 and CDR2: DFQATT and SNEGSKA (reference sequence). The CDR3 contains 13 residues. Trimming removed 8 bases at V and 3 bases at J, with 17 bases between. The CDR3 spells CSPRYRDNYEQYF. As DNA, the CDR3 is TGCAGTCCTCGATATCGGGACAACTACGAGCAGTACTTC.